Below are 15 T cell receptor beta chains sequenced from a single sample in a study of cytomegalovirus exposure and HLA in healthy donors. The PCR had 60 Vbeta and 13 Jbeta primers. Some clones are missing from TCRdb's copy, which holds only in-frame ones; the method was immunoSEQ multiplex PCR. The sample shows 150,000 or so clones, roughly 79% of them seen only once. Sequences were obtained from PBMCs. These receptor sequences come from a man aged 40-49 years in good health and CMV-seronegative.

CDR3 in amino acids: CASSVDHEGVGYEQYF. The DNA of the CDR3 is TGTGCCAGCAGCGTAGACCATGAGGGGGTCGGGTACGAGCAGTACTTC. The rearrangement links TRBV9 to TRBJ2-7, with a weak D call TRBD1 (6 bases). This CDR3 region has 16 residues. Per germline, CDR1 SGDLS and CDR2 YYNGEE. The ends were cut back, 0 bases at V and 4 bases at J, with 17 bases in the middle.

The chain employs TRBV5-1 and TRBJ2-3; 9 bases map to TRBD2. This CDR3 comprises 16 residues. CDR1 and CDR2 from the germline V gene are SGHRS and YFSETQ. V was pared by 0 bases and J by 6 bases, with 8 bases of the junction left unmatched. DNA of the CDR3: TGCGCCAGCAGCTTGGTGGCGGGAGGGCCAGGTGATACGCAGTATTTT. This sequence encodes CASSLVAGGPGDTQYF.

The rearrangement links TRBV6-5 to TRBJ1-1; D remains unclear. The CDR3 spans 15 residues. V lost 5 bases, J lost 3 bases, and 16 bases lay in between. CDR1 MNHEY and CDR2 SVGAGI come from the germline V gene. The CDR3 DNA follows: TGTGCCAGCAGTAGCCGAGGTGCTGGGTACACTGAAGCTTTCTTT. Its translation is CASSSRGAGYTEAFF.

Regarding this clone: The junction departs from germline at one end; a sequencing error may be responsible. The V and J genes are TRBV29-1 and TRBJ2-6; TRBD1 is a possible D gene (5 bases). CDR1 is SQVTM, CDR2 ANQGSEA, per germline. The CDR3 covers 14 residues. The chain's CDR3 is CSVEGDPGANGLTF. The DNA of the CDR3 is TGCAGCGTTGAAGGAGACCCTGGGGCCAACGGCCTGACTTTC.

The chain carries TRBV28 and TRBJ2-7, with 9 bases aligning to TRBD1. The CDR3 sequence is 14 residues long. Germline V CDR1 and CDR2: MDHEN, SYDVKM. Trimming at V came to 7 bases and at J to 7 bases, leaving 11 bases not matched to a gene. CDR3 protein: CASIRGTGIWEQYF. The CDR3 nucleotides read TGTGCCAGCATAAGAGGGACAGGGATTTGGGAGCAGTACTTC. Combining the CDR3 with reference TRBV28 and TRBJ2-7 gives the whole variable domain DVKVTQSSRYLVKRTGEKVFLECVQDMDHENMFWYRQDPGLGLRLIYFSYDVKMKEKGDIPEGYSVSREKKERFSLILESASTNQTSMYLCASIRGTGIWEQYFGPGTRLTVT.

This chain joins TRBV4-1 and TRBJ2-7; 13 nucleotides agree with TRBD2. V shed 3 bases and J 5 bases; nucleotides not matched to a gene: 7. CDR3 size: 16 residues. Per the germline V gene, CDR1 is MGHRA and CDR2 is YSYEKL. The CDR3 bases are TGCGCCAGCAGCCAGCCGACTAGCGGGAGGCTAAACGAGCAGTACTTC. This translates into CASSQPTSGRLNEQYF.

V usage is TRBV10-3 and J usage is TRBJ1-3; D is ambiguous. The CDR3 consists of 15 residues. Germline V gives CDR1 ENHRY, CDR2 SYGVKD. Trimming removed 0 bases from V and 2 bases from J, with 8 bases in between. For the CDR3, the DNA is TGTGCCATCAGTGAGTCAGCCGGGGCTGGAAACACCATATATTTT. Protein: CAISESAGAGNTIYF.

The chain has TRBV5-4 and TRBJ2-3; 7 bases are shared with TRBD2. The CDR3 length is 15 residues. The germline V gene encodes CDR1 SGHNT and CDR2 YYREEE (reference sequence). J gave up 6 bases and V 4 bases, and 11 bases lay outside the gene matches. The CDR3 bases are TGTGCCAGCAGCCAGGGTCGCGCGGGAGTGGATACGCAGTATTTT. Translating gives CASSQGRAGVDTQYF.

V usage is TRBV6-5 and J usage is TRBJ1-2; tentative D call: TRBD1 (5 bases). This CDR3 region has 12 residues. With 4 bases removed from V and 5 bases from J, the gap between germline ends came to 8 bases. CDR1 MNHEY and CDR2 SVGAGI come from the germline V gene. Here the CDR3 DNA reads TGTGCCAGCAGTTTCCAGGGATATGGCTACACCTTC. This gives the protein CASSFQGYGYTF.

The chain recombines TRBV5-4 with TRBJ2-1; 15 bases fit TRBD2. The CDR3 covers 17 residues. The germline V gene encodes CDR1 SGHNT and CDR2 YYREEE (reference sequence). Trimming took 0 bases from V and 7 from J; bases not matched to a gene: 5. The CDR3 spells CASSLDGLAGGGNEQFF. CDR3 DNA: TGTGCCAGCAGCTTGGATGGACTAGCGGGAGGGGGTAATGAGCAGTTCTTC.

This chain joins TRBV12-1 and TRBJ2-1; TRBD2 is the table's D call and was not checked against the DNA. TRBV12-1 is a pseudogene. The CDR3 extends over 17 amino acids. The CDR3 DNA reads TGTGCCAGCCTTTTACGGAGGGAGGTGGGATCCTACAATGAGCAGTTCTTC. It codes for CASLLRREVGSYNEQFF.

The chain couples TRBV2 to TRBJ2-5, with D tentatively TRBD2 (5 bases). This CDR3 is 14 amino acids long. The V and J ends lost 6 bases and 2 bases respectively, with 13 bases between them. CDR1 is SNHLY and CDR2 is FYNNEI in the germline V gene. The CDR3 reads CASSVHRDQETQYF. The CDR3 DNA follows: TGTGCCAGCAGCGTACACCGGGATCAAGAGACCCAGTACTTC.

J is TRBJ1-1 and V is TRBV7-6, with D possibly being TRBD1 (5 bases). CDR1 and CDR2 from the germline V gene are SGHVS and FNYEAQ. V lost 2 bases and J lost 2, with 18 bases in between. The CDR3 has 17 residues. The CDR3 loop is CASSLSGGTTDNTEAFF. CDR3 nucleotides: TGTGCCAGCAGCTTAAGTGGAGGGACGACAGATAACACTGAAGCTTTCTTT.

The chain couples TRBV19 to TRBJ2-1; no firm D call. Germline V gene lookup returns CDR1 LNHDA and CDR2 SQIVND (reference sequence). V was trimmed by 6 bases and J by 0 bases, leaving 12 bases between them. This CDR3 spans 15 amino acids. The CDR3 DNA sequence: TGTGCCAGTAGAGCTCTAGATAGCTCCTACAATGAGCAGTTCTTC. Amino acids: CASRALDSSYNEQFF.

This clone has a handful of counts. This sequence joins TRBV9 and TRBJ2-1, with TRBD2 matching 9 bases. The CDR3 extends over 15 amino acids. The germline CDR1 and CDR2 sequences are SGDLS and YYNGEE. The J segment lost 0 bases and the V segment lost 5 bases, leaving 3 bases of the junction unmatched. The CDR3 nucleotides are TGTGCCAGCAGTCTAGCGGGAAGCTCCTACAATGAGCAGTTCTTC. Translated, it gives CASSLAGSSYNEQFF.